The 28 T cell receptor beta chains listed next were all sequenced from one sample in a study of cytotoxic CD8 clonotypes in ibrutinib-treated CLL. Measured with immunoSEQ multiplex PCR; TCRdb has only the in-frame clones, and not every one. The sample carries some 70,000 clones, just over 90% recorded once. This specimen consisted of PBMCs, obtained after 12 months of ibrutinib treatment. Receptors originate from a human donor with chronic lymphocytic leukemia.

J is TRBJ2-2 and V is TRBV19; no reliable D call. CDR1 and CDR2 from the germline V gene are LNHDA and SQIVND (reference sequence). Trimming took 3 bases from V and 7 from J, leaving 15 bases between them. This CDR3 region has 15 residues. In DNA, the CDR3 is TGTGCCAGTAGTATTAAGCCCTTGACGGTCGGGGAGCTGTTTTTT. Translation: CASSIKPLTVGELFF.

The rearrangement links TRBV5-1 to TRBJ2-3; D is ambiguous. Trimming cost V 1 base and J 2 bases, with 2 bases left between them. Germline V lookup: CDR1 SGHRS, CDR2 YFSETQ. The CDR3 consists of 12 residues. This CDR3 reads CASSLTTDTQYF. The CDR3 DNA is TGCGCCAGCAGCTTGACCACAGATACGCAGTATTTT.

This clone was detected only once. The rearrangement joins TRBV4-1 to TRBJ1-2; 7 bases line up with TRBD1. Germline CDR1 reads MGHRA; CDR2 reads YSYEKL. The V and J ends lost 1 base and 7 bases, in that order; junction bases with no gene match: 9. This CDR3 is 15 amino acids long. CDR3 nucleotides: TGCGCCAGCAGCCAAGTGACAGGGAGTCTAAGTGGCTACACCTTC. Its translation is CASSQVTGSLSGYTF.

The rearrangement links TRBV18 to TRBJ2-6; D is uncertain. V was shortened by 2 bases and J by 5 bases, with 7 bases between the two germline ends. Germline V gene lookup returns CDR1 KGHSH and CDR2 LQKENI. CDR3 length equals 14 residues. In DNA, the CDR3 is TGTGCCAGCTCACCAGAAGCGAGGGCCAACGTCCTGACTTTC. This encodes CASSPEARANVLTF. The variable domain in full, with the rest retrieved from reference TRBV18 and TRBJ2-6, is NAGVMQNPRHLVRRRGQEARLRCSPMKGHSHVYWYRQLPEEGLKFMVYLQKENIIDESGMPKERFSAEFPKEGPSILRIQQVVRGDSAAYFCASSPEARANVLTFGAGSRLTVL.

This chain uses TRBV19 with TRBJ1-1; D uncertain. CDR3 size: 13 residues. V gave up 2 bases and J gave up 7 bases, with 11 bases separating them. Looked up from germline, CDR1 is LNHDA and CDR2 is SQIVND (reference sequence). The CDR3 DNA reads TGTGCCAGTAGTATACAGGCCTCTTATGAAGCTTTCTTT. Translated, it gives CASSIQASYEAFF.

The chain uses TRBV9 and TRBJ2-7; TRBD1 is a possible D gene (6 bases). Deletions cut 0 bases from V and 3 bases from J, with 13 bases between. The CDR3 loop spans 15 amino acids. Germline values: CDR1 SGDLS, CDR2 YYNGEE. The CDR3 sequence: CASSVGPDRDYEQYF. CDR3 sequence (DNA): TGTGCCAGCAGCGTAGGTCCGGACAGAGACTACGAGCAGTACTTC.

This clone has just one count. The chain couples TRBV7-8 to TRBJ1-2, with D perhaps matching TRBD1 (5 bases). The V end lost 5 bases, the J end lost 8 bases, and 12 bases lay between the germline ends. Per the germline V gene, CDR1 is SGHVS and CDR2 is FQNEAQ. This CDR3 contains 12 residues. The CDR3 DNA reads TGTGCCAGCAGCGTCGGGACCCGCGGCTACACCTTC. Amino acid sequence: CASSVGTRGYTF.

The chain employs TRBV28 and TRBJ2-6; D ambiguous. Trimming took off 7 bases at V and 0 bases at J, with 13 bases between the two ends. Germline V gene sequence: CDR1 MDHEN, CDR2 SYDVKM. The CDR3 sequence is 16 residues long. CDR3 bases: TGTGCCAGCACCCCAAACCTTATCTCTGGGGCCAACGTCCTGACTTTC. Translation gives CASTPNLISGANVLTF.

This clone has more than one count but fewer than ten. The rearrangement links TRBV27 to TRBJ1-5; no firm D call. The ends were cut back, 6 bases at V and 0 bases at J, with 18 bases in the middle. In germline, CDR1 is MNHEY, CDR2 SMNVEV (reference sequence). The CDR3 runs 17 residues. The CDR3 bases are TGTGCCAGCAGCCGGAATTTTTACGCAGATAGCAATCAGCCCCAGCATTTT. It translates to CASSRNFYADSNQPQHF.

J is TRBJ2-1 and V is TRBV5-1; TRBD1 matches 8 bases. CDR3 length equals 14 residues. The germline V gene has CDR1 SGHRS and CDR2 YFSETQ. V lost 3 bases and J lost 9; bases outside the gene matches: 8. The CDR3 nucleotides are TGCGCCAGCAGCTCGGACAGGGTAACGGGTGAGCAGTTCTTC. The encoded protein is CASSSDRVTGEQFF.

In DNA form, the CDR3 reads TGTGCCAGCAGCCCGAGGGGTAGCGTGGATACGCAGTATTTT. Amino acid sequence: CASSPRGSVDTQYF. The rearrangement joins TRBV7-9 to TRBJ2-3; D assignment may be TRBD1 or TRBD2 (5 bases each). Germline CDR1 is SEHNR and CDR2 is FQNEAQ (reference sequence). V lost 5 bases and J lost 6, with 15 bases in between. This CDR3 is 14 amino acids long.

The rearrangement uses TRBV29-1 and TRBJ2-1, with 11 bases aligning to TRBD2. Germline V CDR1 and CDR2: SQVTM, ANQGSEA. J was trimmed by 7 bases and V by 4 bases; bases with no gene match: 9. This CDR3 is built from 15 residues. CDR3 bases: TGCAGCGTTGGGTTAGGACTAGCGGGTAAAAATGAGCAGTTCTTC. Translation: CSVGLGLAGKNEQFF.

V and J are TRBV4-1 and TRBJ2-7; 8 positions match TRBD2. CDR1 is MGHRA and CDR2 is YSYEKL in the germline V gene. CDR3 length equals 16 residues. After removal of 0 bases from V and 3 bases from J, the junction contained 7 bases not matched to a gene. CDR3 sequence: CASSQEGLVSGYEQYF. The CDR3 DNA follows: TGCGCCAGCAGCCAAGAGGGACTAGTTTCGGGCTACGAGCAGTACTTC.

The chain combines TRBV20-1 with TRBJ2-7, with TRBD2 matching 7 bases. The CDR3 has 11 residues. Germline loops: CDR1 DFQATT, CDR2 SNEGSKA (reference sequence). V lost 6 bases and J lost 6; bases outside the gene matches: 5. This CDR3 is CSAAGAFEQYF. The CDR3 nucleotides are TGCAGTGCGGCGGGAGCGTTCGAGCAGTACTTC.

V and J are TRBV19 and TRBJ1-2; D might be TRBD1 (5 bases). Germline CDR1 LNHDA, CDR2 SQIVND (reference sequence). This CDR3 contains 14 residues. V lost 0 bases, J lost 5 bases, and 10 bases lay in between. The CDR3: CASSIESGRYGYTF. CDR3 in DNA: TGTGCCAGTAGTATAGAGTCAGGGAGGTATGGCTACACCTTC.

The CDR3 region is CASSLQTGETQYF. DNA for the CDR3: TGCGCCAGCAGCTTGCAGACGGGAGAGACCCAGTACTTC. The rearrangement links TRBV5-1 to TRBJ2-5; no clear D. With 1 base removed from V and 4 bases from J, the gap between germline ends came to 8 bases. Germline CDR1 reads SGHRS; CDR2 reads YFSETQ. The CDR3 has 13 amino acids.

The chain links TRBV19 to TRBJ1-5; D gene ambiguous. The germline V gene has CDR1 LNHDA and CDR2 SQIVND (reference sequence). There are 13 residues in the CDR3. Trimming took off 5 bases at V and 0 bases at J, with 5 bases between the two ends. The CDR3 bases are TGTGCCAGTAGTTGGAGTAGCAATCAGCCCCAGCATTTT. Translated, it gives CASSWSSNQPQHF.

The CDR3 coding sequence is TGTGCCAGCTCACCACCTAGTACAGGGCAAACCTACGAGCAGTACTTC. Translated, it gives CASSPPSTGQTYEQYF. The chain employs TRBV18 and TRBJ2-7; D is possibly TRBD1 (6 bases). V dropped 0 bases and J dropped 2 bases, with 14 bases sitting between them. CDR3 length equals 16 residues. Germline V lookup: CDR1 KGHSH, CDR2 LQKENI. The full variable domain, rest sourced from reference TRBV18 and TRBJ2-7, is NAGVMQNPRHLVRRRGQEARLRCSPMKGHSHVYWYRQLPEEGLKFMVYLQKENIIDESGMPKERFSAEFPKEGPSILRIQQVVRGDSAAYFCASSPPSTGQTYEQYFGPGTRLTVT.

V is TRBV28 and J is TRBJ2-1; D is unclear. In germline, CDR1 is MDHEN, CDR2 SYDVKM. V lost 4 bases to trimming and J lost 4 bases, with 8 bases between them. The CDR3 covers 13 residues. The CDR3 sequence: CASSSRYYNEQFF. The CDR3 DNA reads TGTGCCAGCAGTTCCCGCTATTACAATGAGCAGTTCTTC.

CDR3 region: CASSIDFQGRSTQYF. CDR3 coding DNA: TGTGCCAGTAGTATAGATTTCCAGGGGCGGAGTACGCAGTATTTT. V is TRBV19 and J is TRBJ2-3; D possibly corresponds to TRBD1 (6 bases). The CDR3 covers 15 residues. Germline CDR1 and CDR2: LNHDA and SQIVND (reference sequence). Trimming left V 0 bases short and J 8 bases short, with 15 bases between.

The rearrangement joins TRBV7-9 to TRBJ2-5, with D possibly matching TRBD2 (5 bases). Germline CDR1 reads SEHNR; CDR2 reads FQNEAQ (reference sequence). The CDR3 length is 13 residues. The V and J ends lost 2 bases and 5 bases respectively, with 9 bases between them. CDR3 DNA sequence: TGTGCCAGCAGCTTATTCGGGGAGGAGACCCAGTACTTC. Protein: CASSLFGEETQYF.

This rearrangement joins TRBV27 to TRBJ1-2, with 8 nucleotides matching TRBD1. The germline V gene encodes CDR1 MNHEY and CDR2 SMNVEV (reference sequence). The V gene end was trimmed by 9 bases and the J gene end by 6 bases; junction bases not matched to a gene: 12. The CDR3 has 14 amino acids. CDR3 protein: CARGPGGHENGYTF. The CDR3 DNA follows: TGTGCCAGGGGTCCAGGGGGCCACGAAAATGGCTACACCTTC.

V and J are TRBV5-1 and TRBJ1-2, with D possibly matching TRBD1 (5 bases). Looked up from germline, CDR1 is SGHRS and CDR2 is YFSETQ. CDR3 length: 14 residues. V shed 0 bases and J shed 8 bases, with 14 bases lying between them. The DNA for the CDR3 is TGCGCCAGCAGCTTGGAAAGACAGACCGCGGGCTACACCTTC. It encodes CASSLERQTAGYTF.

The CDR3: CASSTRTSVGDTQYF. In DNA form, the CDR3 reads TGTGCCAGCAGCACTCGGACTAGCGTCGGAGATACGCAGTATTTT. V gene TRBV14 combines with J gene TRBJ2-3; 9 nucleotides agree with TRBD2. From germline, CDR1 is SGHDN and CDR2 FVKESK. J was trimmed by 5 bases and V by 5 bases; bases with no gene match: 8. The CDR3 totals 15 residues.

This clone was counted between two and nine times. This sequence joins TRBV2 and TRBJ1-2; tentatively, D is TRBD1 (6 bases). Germline values: CDR1 SNHLY, CDR2 FYNNEI. V gave up 6 bases and J gave up 6 bases, with 14 bases separating them. CDR3 length: 13 amino acids. This CDR3 reads CASSTQGLDGYTF. DNA for the CDR3: TGTGCCAGCAGCACACAGGGATTAGATGGCTACACCTTC. Combining the CDR3 with reference TRBV2 and TRBJ1-2 gives the whole variable domain EPEVTQTPSHQVTQMGQEVILRCVPISNHLYFYWYRQILGQKVEFLVSFYNNEISEKSEIFDDQFSVERPDGSNFTLKIRSTKLEDSAMYFCASSTQGLDGYTFGSGTRLTVV.

V usage is TRBV5-1 and J usage is TRBJ1-4; D not resolved. V was pared by 4 bases and J by 3 bases, with 22 bases between. CDR3 length: 18 amino acids. Germline assignment: CDR1 SGHRS and CDR2 YFSETQ. The CDR3 is CASSQPELEGSSNEKLFF. The CDR3, as DNA: TGCGCCAGCAGCCAACCAGAGCTTGAAGGCTCCTCTAATGAAAAACTGTTTTTT.

The chain joins TRBV9 to TRBJ2-7, with a possible D match to TRBD2 (6 bases). Trimming removed 3 bases at V and 6 bases at J, with 13 bases between. Germline values: CDR1 SGDLS, CDR2 YYNGEE. There are 13 residues in the CDR3. As DNA, the CDR3 is TGTGCCAGCAGCGCGGGAGCTGCCTCCGAGCAGTACTTC. It specifies CASSAGAASEQYF.

This chain links TRBV19 with TRBJ1-2; 9 nucleotides align to TRBD1. J lost 8 bases, V lost 3 bases, and 4 bases had no gene match. CDR1 and CDR2 (germline): LNHDA, SQIVND (reference sequence). The CDR3 has 13 residues. The CDR3 is CASSMGQGLGYTF. The CDR3 DNA is TGTGCCAGTAGTATGGGACAGGGTCTCGGCTACACCTTC.